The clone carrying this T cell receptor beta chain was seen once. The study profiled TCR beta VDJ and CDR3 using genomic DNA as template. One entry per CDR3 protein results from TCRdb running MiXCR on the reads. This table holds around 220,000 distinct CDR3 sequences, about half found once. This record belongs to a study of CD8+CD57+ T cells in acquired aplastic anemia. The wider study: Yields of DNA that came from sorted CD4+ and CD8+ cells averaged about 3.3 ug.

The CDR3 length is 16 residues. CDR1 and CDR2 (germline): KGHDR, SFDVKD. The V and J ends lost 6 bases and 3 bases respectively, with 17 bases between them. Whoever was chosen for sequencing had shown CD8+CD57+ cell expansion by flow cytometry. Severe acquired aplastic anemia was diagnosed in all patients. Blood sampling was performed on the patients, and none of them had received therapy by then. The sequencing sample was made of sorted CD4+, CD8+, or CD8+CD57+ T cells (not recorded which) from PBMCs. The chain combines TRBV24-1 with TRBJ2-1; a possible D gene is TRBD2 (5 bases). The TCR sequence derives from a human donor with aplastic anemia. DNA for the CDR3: TGTGCCACCAGTCCGTCTGGCGGGTCCCTCTACAATGAGCAGTTCTTC. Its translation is CATSPSGGSLYNEQFF.